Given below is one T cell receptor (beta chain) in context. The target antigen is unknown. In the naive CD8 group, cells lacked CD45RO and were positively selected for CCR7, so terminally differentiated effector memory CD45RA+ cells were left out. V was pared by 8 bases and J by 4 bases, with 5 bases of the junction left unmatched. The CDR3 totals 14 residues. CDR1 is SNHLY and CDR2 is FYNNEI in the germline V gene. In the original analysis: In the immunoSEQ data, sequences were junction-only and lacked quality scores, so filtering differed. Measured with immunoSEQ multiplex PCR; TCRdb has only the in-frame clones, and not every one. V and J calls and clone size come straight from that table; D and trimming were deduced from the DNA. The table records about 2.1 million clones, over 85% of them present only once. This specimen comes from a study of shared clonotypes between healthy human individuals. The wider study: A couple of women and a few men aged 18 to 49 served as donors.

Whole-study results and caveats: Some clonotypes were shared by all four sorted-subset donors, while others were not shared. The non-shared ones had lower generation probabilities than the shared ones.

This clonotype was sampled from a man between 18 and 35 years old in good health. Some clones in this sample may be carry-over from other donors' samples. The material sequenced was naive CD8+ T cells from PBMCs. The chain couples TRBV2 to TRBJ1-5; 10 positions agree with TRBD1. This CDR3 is CASAQGQGNQPQHF. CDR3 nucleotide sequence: TGTGCCAGCGCCCAGGGACAGGGGAATCAGCCCCAGCATTTT.